This T cell receptor (beta chain) was profiled in a study of technical replicates of blood from several donors. Germline V gives CDR1 MDHEN, CDR2 SYDVKM. This CDR3 is 12 amino acids long. V lost 3 bases and J lost 10, with 10 bases in between. TCRdb's table, derived via immunoSEQ multiplex PCR, lists solely in-frame clones and lacks some. This sample has tens of thousands of clones; roughly 98% occur once, and the top ten carry approximately 0.15%. Sample: T cells isolated from PBMCs. The clonotype comes from a human donor in good health. The chain joins TRBV28 to TRBJ2-1; D possibly corresponds to TRBD1 (6 bases). The CDR3 DNA sequence: TGTGCCAGCAGTTTTCTAGGACAGGAGCAGTTCTTC. Translation gives CASSFLGQEQFF.